This TCR beta chain came from a study of Tregs in tolerant kidney transplant recipients. Turning to the study itself: Sorting of CD4+CD25+CD127- cells followed approximately 3-day belatacept mixed lymphocyte reactions, sometimes with roughly five-day graft donor restimulation. Sorting used antibodies to exclude donor cells.

CDR1 SNHLY and CDR2 FYNNEI come from the germline V gene. The CDR3 loop spans 12 amino acids. V lost 5 bases and J lost 5, with 9 bases in between. Remarks on this clone: Its specificity is unknown.

Produced via immunoSEQ multiplex PCR; TCRdb's table is partial and in-frame only. The table shows just over 30,000 clones, with 82% occurring only once. Study observations and caveats: Findings come from small patient numbers and require larger validation.

The sequenced sample was Tregs from blood cultured with allogeneic cells. The sequence came from a human donor in good health. The chain is built from TRBV2 and TRBJ1-2; TRBD1 is a possible D gene (6 bases). The CDR3 is CASSQGRYGYTF. The CDR3 DNA reads TGTGCCAGCAGTCAGGGGCGGTATGGCTACACCTTC. Combining the CDR3 with reference TRBV2 and TRBJ1-2 gives the whole variable domain EPEVTQTPSHQVTQMGQEVILRCVPISNHLYFYWYRQILGQKVEFLVSFYNNEISEKSEIFDDQFSVERPDGSNFTLKIRSTKLEDSAMYFCASSQGRYGYTFGSGTRLTVV.